Shown below are 18 T cell receptor beta chains from a single sample sequenced in a study of T cell repertoires in cytomegalovirus infection. These TCRs are of unknown antigen specificity. Using its own MiXCR run on the reads, TCRdb lists one record per CDR3 protein. The sample has about 310,000 distinct CDR3 sequences; 25% are singletons. Sequenced material: cultured PBMCs, taken from culture after CMV antigen stimulation. The receptors were sampled from a human donor in good health (CMV status not recorded). Some clones in this sample may be carry-over from other donors' samples.

The rearrangement uses TRBV20-1 and TRBJ2-1; 9 bases agree with TRBD2. Trimming removed 7 bases from V and 10 bases from J; junction bases left unmatched: 11. CDR1 and CDR2 from the germline V gene are DFQATT and SNEGSKA (reference sequence). CDR3 size: 13 residues. CDR3 amino acids: CSETGLAGDEQFF. The CDR3 nucleotides read TGCAGTGAGACGGGACTAGCTGGGGACGAGCAGTTCTTC.

Many counts were recorded for this clonotype. CDR3 nucleotide sequence: TGTGCCAGCAGCTTAGTTTCAGTGACTAGCGGGAAGGATGAGCAGTTCTTC. It specifies CASSLVSVTSGKDEQFF. This rearrangement joins TRBV7-2 to TRBJ2-1; 11 bases agree with TRBD2. The CDR3 totals 17 residues. V dropped 1 base and J dropped 8; count of bases not matched to a gene: 10. Germline CDR1 is SGHTA and CDR2 is FQGNSA. Looking up the rest from reference TRBV7-2 and TRBJ2-1 gives the full variable domain: GAGVSQSPSNKVTEKGKDVELRCDPISGHTALYWYRQSLGQGLEFLIYFQGNSAPDKSGLPSDRFSAERTGGSVSTLTIQRTQQEDSAVYLCASSLVSVTSGKDEQFFGPGTRLTVL.

The V gene is TRBV9, the J gene TRBJ2-3; D tentatively fits TRBD1 or TRBD2 (6 bases each). CDR1 SGDLS and CDR2 YYNGEE come from the germline V gene. V was cut by 3 bases and J by 0 bases, with 8 bases left in between. The CDR3 covers 14 residues. This CDR3 is CASSGRGSTDTQYF. The CDR3 DNA is TGTGCCAGCAGCGGGAGGGGGAGCACAGATACGCAGTATTTT.

As regards this clonotype: With a much larger clone just one base away, this may be a read error. This chain connects TRBV7-2 to TRBJ2-2; D not certain. With 2 bases removed from V and 6 bases from J, the gap between germline ends came to 13 bases. This CDR3 has 15 amino acids. Germline V gene data show CDR1 as SGHTA and CDR2 as FQGNSA. The CDR3 is CASSLNSLVAGELFF. CDR3 nucleotides: TGTGCCAGCAGCTTAAACAGTTTGGTGGCCGGGGAGCTGTTTTTT.

V usage is TRBV19 and J usage is TRBJ2-7; 8 bases line up with TRBD2. Germline V CDR1 and CDR2: LNHDA, SQIVND (reference sequence). The V segment lost 6 bases and the J segment 3 bases; nucleotides outside the gene matches: 7. CDR3 size: 14 residues. CDR3 DNA: TGTGCCAGTAGGCGGACTAGCACAAACTACGAGCAGTACTTC. Its protein is CASRRTSTNYEQYF.

The chain joins TRBV24-1 to TRBJ2-1; D not certain. CDR1 is KGHDR, CDR2 SFDVKD, per germline. V lost 3 bases, J lost 2 bases, and 7 bases lay in between. This CDR3 comprises 14 residues. The CDR3 DNA is TGTGCCACCAGTGATCCTGGAACCTACAATGAGCAGTTCTTC. This sequence encodes CATSDPGTYNEQFF.

This clonotype was seen a few times. The V call is TRBV4-1, the J call TRBJ2-1, with D maybe TRBD2 (5 bases). Deletions cut 6 bases from V and 0 bases from J, with 15 bases between. The CDR3 extends over 16 amino acids. The germline gives CDR1 MGHRA, CDR2 YSYEKL. CDR3 in amino acids: CASRSAAQSSYNEQFF. The CDR3 bases are TGCGCCAGCAGGTCAGCGGCACAGAGCTCCTACAATGAGCAGTTCTTC.

The chain joins TRBV4-1 to TRBJ2-7, with D perhaps TRBD1 (5 bases). V was clipped by 2 bases and J by 3 bases, with 14 bases between them. Per germline, CDR1 MGHRA and CDR2 YSYEKL. The length of the CDR3 is 15 residues. CDR3 residues: CASSQRLGLGYEQYV. The CDR3, as DNA: TGCGCCAGCAGCCAAAGGTTGGGGCTTGGCTACGAGCAGTACGTC.

In its sample, this clonotype was seen a few times. This chain links TRBV19 with TRBJ1-1; tentatively, D is TRBD1 (6 bases). V lost 7 bases to trimming and J lost 1 base, with 16 bases between them. There are 15 residues in the CDR3. Germline CDR1 reads LNHDA; CDR2 reads SQIVND (reference sequence). The CDR3 nucleotides are TGTGCCAGTACCCAAACCCCGGGACAGAACACTGAAGCTTTCTTT. The encoded protein is CASTQTPGQNTEAFF.

This clonotype was recorded at least ten times. The J gene is TRBJ2-3, the V gene TRBV7-3; 10 bases are a match to TRBD2. J was trimmed by 1 base and V by 5 bases; bases with no gene match: 6. Germline CDR1 reads SGHTA; CDR2 reads FQGTGA. This CDR3 has 16 amino acids. The CDR3 nucleotides are TGTGCCAGCAGCCCATCGGGGACTAGCGGCACAGATACGCAGTATTTT. This gives the protein CASSPSGTSGTDTQYF.

The genes are TRBV5-1 and TRBJ2-3; D assignment may be TRBD1 or TRBD2 (5 bases each). This CDR3 is 15 amino acids long. Deletions cut 7 bases from V and 2 bases from J, with 17 bases between. Germline assignment: CDR1 SGHRS and CDR2 YFSETQ. This CDR3 reads CASLQGDPVTDTQYF. DNA for the CDR3: TGCGCCAGCCTACAAGGGGACCCCGTCACAGATACGCAGTATTTT.

The chain links TRBV9 to TRBJ2-2; 7 nucleotides agree with TRBD2. This CDR3 spans 16 amino acids. J gave up 8 bases and V 0 bases, and 10 bases lay outside the gene matches. Germline V gene data show CDR1 as SGDLS and CDR2 as YYNGEE. CDR3 residues: CASSVVAGDGVGELFF. The CDR3 DNA reads as TGTGCCAGCAGCGTAGTGGCGGGAGATGGTGTAGGGGAGCTGTTTTTT. Variable domain in full (rest from reference TRBV9 and TRBJ2-2): DSGVTQTPKHLITATGQRVTLRCSPRSGDLSVYWYQQSLDQGLQFLIQYYNGEERAKGNILERFSAQQFPDLHSELNLSSLELGDSALYFCASSVVAGDGVGELFFGEGSRLTVL.

This clonotype was picked up a small number of times. The V and J genes are TRBV7-2 and TRBJ2-2; D gene ambiguous. This CDR3 has 13 residues. With 5 bases removed from V and 7 bases from J, the gap between germline ends came to 11 bases. Germline V gene sequence: CDR1 SGHTA, CDR2 FQGNSA. CDR3 loop: CASSPTYGGELFF. CDR3 DNA sequence: TGTGCCAGCAGCCCCACTTACGGCGGGGAGCTGTTTTTT.

This clonotype was seen a few times. The chain carries TRBV7-7 and TRBJ2-5; TRBD1 aligns across 10 bases. After removal of 5 bases from V and 7 bases from J, the junction contained 7 bases not matched to a gene. The length of the CDR3 is 14 residues. Germline V gives CDR1 SSHAT, CDR2 FNYEAQ (reference sequence). The CDR3 here is CASSAGTGVGTQYF. DNA for the CDR3: TGTGCCAGCAGCGCCGGGACAGGGGTGGGGACCCAGTACTTC.

Only a few counts were recorded for this clonotype. The rearrangement links TRBV5-1 to TRBJ2-1; 15 bases are a match to TRBD2. Germline assignment: CDR1 SGHRS and CDR2 YFSETQ. The CDR3 is made up of 16 amino acids. Germline trimming cut 5 bases from V and 7 bases from J; bases unmatched to any gene: 7. In DNA, the CDR3 is TGCGCCAGCAGTCGGGGACTAGCGGGAGGTGCAAATGAGCAGTTCTTC. Its protein product is CASSRGLAGGANEQFF.

This clonotype was seen many times. This chain connects TRBV7-8 to TRBJ2-1, with TRBD1 matching over 8 bases. Germline V gene lookup returns CDR1 SGHVS and CDR2 FQNEAQ. The CDR3 length is 13 residues. V shed 1 base and J 13 bases; nucleotides not matched to a gene: 6. As DNA, the CDR3 is TGTGCCAGCAGCTTAGAGGAGGACAGGGCACAGTTCTTC. This codes for CASSLEEDRAQFF.

This clonotype occurred a few times. The V call is TRBV7-9, the J call TRBJ1-1, with D possibly TRBD1 on 6 matching bases. V lost 9 bases to trimming and J lost 0 bases, with 11 bases between them. This CDR3 region has 13 residues. Looked up from germline, CDR1 is SEHNR and CDR2 is FQNEAQ (reference sequence). This CDR3 reads CASADSLNTEAFF. CDR3 DNA sequence: TGTGCCAGTGCGGACAGCCTGAACACTGAAGCTTTCTTT.

This clonotype was counted only a few times. CDR3 in DNA: TGTGCCAGCAGCTTATGGGAAAATCAGCCCCAGCATTTT. It translates to CASSLWENQPQHF. V is TRBV7-2 and J is TRBJ1-5; D unresolved. The germline V gene has CDR1 SGHTA and CDR2 FQGNSA. CDR3 length: 13 residues. Between the trimmed V and J ends, which lost 2 bases and 4 bases, there was a span of 6 bases. The full variable domain, its missing parts supplied by reference TRBV7-2 and TRBJ1-5, is GAGVSQSPSNKVTEKGKDVELRCDPISGHTALYWYRQSLGQGLEFLIYFQGNSAPDKSGLPSDRFSAERTGGSVSTLTIQRTQQEDSAVYLCASSLWENQPQHFGDGTRLSIL.